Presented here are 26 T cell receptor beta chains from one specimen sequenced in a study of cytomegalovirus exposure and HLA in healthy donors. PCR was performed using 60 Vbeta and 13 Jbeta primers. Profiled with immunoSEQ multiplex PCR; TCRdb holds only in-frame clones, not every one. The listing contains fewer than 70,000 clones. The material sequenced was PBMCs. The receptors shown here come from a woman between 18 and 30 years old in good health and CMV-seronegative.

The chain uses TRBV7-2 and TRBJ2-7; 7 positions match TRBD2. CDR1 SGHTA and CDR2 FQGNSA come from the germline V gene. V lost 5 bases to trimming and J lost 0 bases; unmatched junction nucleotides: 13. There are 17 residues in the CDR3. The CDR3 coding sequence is TGTGCCAGCAGCGCCCGACTTGCAGCGGGGTCCTCCTACGAGCAGTACTTC. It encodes CASSARLAAGSSYEQYF.

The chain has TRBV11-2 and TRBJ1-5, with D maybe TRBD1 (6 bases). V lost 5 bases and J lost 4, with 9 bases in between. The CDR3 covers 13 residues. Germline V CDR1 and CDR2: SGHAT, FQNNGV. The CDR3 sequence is CASSVDRNQPQHF. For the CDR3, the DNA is TGTGCCAGCAGCGTGGACAGAAATCAGCCCCAGCATTTT. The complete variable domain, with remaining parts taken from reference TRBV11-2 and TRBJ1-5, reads EAGVAQSPRYKIIEKRQSVAFWCNPISGHATLYWYQQILGQGPKLLIQFQNNGVVDDSQLPKDRFSAERLKGVDSTLKIQPAKLEDSAVYLCASSVDRNQPQHFGDGTRLSIL.

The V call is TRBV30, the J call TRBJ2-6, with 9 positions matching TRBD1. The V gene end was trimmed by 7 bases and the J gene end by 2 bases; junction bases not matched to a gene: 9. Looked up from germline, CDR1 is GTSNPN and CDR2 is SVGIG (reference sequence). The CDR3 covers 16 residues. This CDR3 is CAFTGTGSPGANVLTF. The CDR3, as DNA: TGTGCCTTTACCGGGACAGGGTCCCCTGGGGCCAACGTCCTGACTTTC.

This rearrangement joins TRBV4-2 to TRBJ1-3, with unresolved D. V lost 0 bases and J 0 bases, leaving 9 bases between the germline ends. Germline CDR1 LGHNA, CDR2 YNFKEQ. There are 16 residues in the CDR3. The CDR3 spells CASSQDPGSSGNTIYF. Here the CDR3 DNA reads TGTGCCAGCAGCCAAGATCCTGGCAGCTCTGGAAACACCATATATTTT.

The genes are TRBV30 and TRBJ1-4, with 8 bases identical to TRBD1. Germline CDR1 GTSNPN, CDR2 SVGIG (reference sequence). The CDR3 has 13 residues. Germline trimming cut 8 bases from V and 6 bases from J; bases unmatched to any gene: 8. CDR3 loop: CAGTRGRYEKLFF. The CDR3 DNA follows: TGTGCCGGAACCAGGGGGCGGTATGAAAAACTGTTTTTT. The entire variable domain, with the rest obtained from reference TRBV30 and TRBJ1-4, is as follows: SQTIHQWPATLVQPVGSPLSLECTVEGTSNPNLYWYRQAAGRGLQLLFYSVGIGQISSEVPQNLSASRPQDRQFILSSKKLLLSDSGFYLCAGTRGRYEKLFFGSGTQLSVL.

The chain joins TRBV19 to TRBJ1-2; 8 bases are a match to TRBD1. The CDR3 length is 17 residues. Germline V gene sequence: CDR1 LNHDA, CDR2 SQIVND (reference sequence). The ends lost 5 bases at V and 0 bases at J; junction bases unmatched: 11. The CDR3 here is CASSPRGQVSPNYGYTF. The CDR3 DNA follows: TGTGCCAGTAGTCCTAGGGGACAGGTTAGTCCTAACTATGGCTACACCTTC.

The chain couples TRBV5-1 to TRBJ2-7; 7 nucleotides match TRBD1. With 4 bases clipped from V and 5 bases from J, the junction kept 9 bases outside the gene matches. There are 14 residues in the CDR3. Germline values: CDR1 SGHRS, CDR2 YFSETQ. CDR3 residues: CASSPKTGINEQYF. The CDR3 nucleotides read TGCGCCAGCAGCCCCAAGACAGGGATCAACGAGCAGTACTTC.

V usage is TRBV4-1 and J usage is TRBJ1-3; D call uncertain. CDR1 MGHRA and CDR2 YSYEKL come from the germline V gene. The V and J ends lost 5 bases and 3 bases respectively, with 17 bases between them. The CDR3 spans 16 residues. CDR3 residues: CASSWAPGDGGNTIYF. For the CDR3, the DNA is TGCGCCAGCAGCTGGGCCCCCGGGGATGGTGGAAACACCATATATTTT.

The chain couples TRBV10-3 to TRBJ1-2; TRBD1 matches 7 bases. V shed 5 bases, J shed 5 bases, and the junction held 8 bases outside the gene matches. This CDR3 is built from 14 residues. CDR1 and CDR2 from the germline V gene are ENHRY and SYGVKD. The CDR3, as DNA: TGTGCCATCAGTCGACAGGGTGATAGGTATGGCTACACCTTC. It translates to CAISRQGDRYGYTF.

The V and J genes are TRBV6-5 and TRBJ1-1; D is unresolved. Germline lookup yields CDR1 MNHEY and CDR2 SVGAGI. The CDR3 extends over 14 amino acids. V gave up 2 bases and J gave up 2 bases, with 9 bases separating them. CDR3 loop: CASSYEGLNTEAFF. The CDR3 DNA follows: TGTGCCAGCAGTTACGAGGGTCTAAACACTGAAGCTTTCTTT.

The CDR3 DNA sequence: TGTGCCAGCAGCGCCACCAGGGGCCTTGGGACAGATACGCAGTATTTT. Amino acids: CASSATRGLGTDTQYF. The rearrangement joins TRBV9 to TRBJ2-3, with D possibly being TRBD1 (6 bases). The length of the CDR3 is 16 residues. CDR1 is SGDLS, CDR2 YYNGEE, per germline. Trimming cost V 3 bases and J 3 bases, with 17 bases left between them.

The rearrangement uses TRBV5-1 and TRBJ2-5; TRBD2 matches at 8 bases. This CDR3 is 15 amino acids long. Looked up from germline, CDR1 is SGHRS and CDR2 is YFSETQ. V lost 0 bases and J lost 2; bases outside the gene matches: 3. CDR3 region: CASSLVASGQETQYF. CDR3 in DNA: TGCGCCAGCAGCTTGGTGGCTAGCGGGCAAGAGACCCAGTACTTC.

The CDR3 loop reads CASSLEVGTSDYEQYF. CDR3 bases: TGTGCCAGCAGCTTAGAAGTAGGGACTAGCGACTACGAGCAGTACTTC. The chain employs TRBV11-2 and TRBJ2-7; 10 positions match TRBD2. Per germline, CDR1 SGHAT and CDR2 FQNNGV. Trimming removed 0 bases from V and 3 bases from J; junction bases left unmatched: 5. This CDR3 region has 16 residues.

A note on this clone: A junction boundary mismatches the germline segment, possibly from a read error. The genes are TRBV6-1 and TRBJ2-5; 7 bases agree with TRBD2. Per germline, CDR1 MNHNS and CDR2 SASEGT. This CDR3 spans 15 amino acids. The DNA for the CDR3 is TGTGCCAGCAGCGAAGGTCCTAGCGGTGGGGAGACCCAGTACTTC. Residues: CASSEGPSGGETQYF.

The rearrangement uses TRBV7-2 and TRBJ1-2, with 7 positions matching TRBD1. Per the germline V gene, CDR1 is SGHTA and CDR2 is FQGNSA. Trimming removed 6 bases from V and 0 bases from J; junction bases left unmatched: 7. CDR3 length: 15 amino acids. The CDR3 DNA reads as TGTGCCAGCAGTCAAGACAGGGCTACTAACTATGGCTACACCTTC. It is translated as CASSQDRATNYGYTF.

The CDR3 DNA reads TGTGCCAGCAGCTCTTCCGGGACTAGCGGCTACGAGCAGTACTTC. The encoded protein is CASSSSGTSGYEQYF. The chain is built from TRBV9 and TRBJ2-7; 11 bases line up with TRBD2. The CDR3 runs 15 residues. J lost 3 bases, V lost 4 bases, and 6 bases had no gene match. Germline CDR1 reads SGDLS; CDR2 reads YYNGEE. Full variable domain (missing parts from reference TRBV9 and TRBJ2-7): DSGVTQTPKHLITATGQRVTLRCSPRSGDLSVYWYQQSLDQGLQFLIQYYNGEERAKGNILERFSAQQFPDLHSELNLSSLELGDSALYFCASSSSGTSGYEQYFGPGTRLTVT.

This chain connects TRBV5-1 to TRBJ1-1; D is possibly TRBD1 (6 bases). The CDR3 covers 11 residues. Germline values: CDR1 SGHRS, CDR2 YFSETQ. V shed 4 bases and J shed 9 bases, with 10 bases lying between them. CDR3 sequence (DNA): TGCGCCAGCAGCCAAACAGGGCAAGCTTTCTTT. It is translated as CASSQTGQAFF.

For the CDR3, the DNA is TGTGCCAGCAGTTACCAAGAGAACAGGGCTGAAGCTTTCTTT. This sequence encodes CASSYQENRAEAFF. V and J are TRBV6-5 and TRBJ1-1; weak D call: TRBD1 (6 bases). This CDR3 region has 14 residues. CDR1 and CDR2 (germline): MNHEY, SVGAGI. V lost 2 bases and J 6 bases, leaving 13 bases between the germline ends.

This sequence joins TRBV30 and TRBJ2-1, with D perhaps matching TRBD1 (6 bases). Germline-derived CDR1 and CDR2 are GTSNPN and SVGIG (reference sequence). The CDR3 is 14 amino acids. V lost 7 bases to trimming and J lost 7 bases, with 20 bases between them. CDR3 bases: TGTGCCTACCAGATGGGGGCAGGAAGGAATGAGCAGTTCTTC. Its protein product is CAYQMGAGRNEQFF.

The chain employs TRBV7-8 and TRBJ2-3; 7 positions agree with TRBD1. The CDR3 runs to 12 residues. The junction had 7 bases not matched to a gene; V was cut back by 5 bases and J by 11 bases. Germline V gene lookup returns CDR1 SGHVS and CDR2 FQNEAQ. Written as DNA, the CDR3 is TGTGCCAGCAGCCCAGACAGGGAACAGCAGTATTTT. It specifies CASSPDREQQYF.

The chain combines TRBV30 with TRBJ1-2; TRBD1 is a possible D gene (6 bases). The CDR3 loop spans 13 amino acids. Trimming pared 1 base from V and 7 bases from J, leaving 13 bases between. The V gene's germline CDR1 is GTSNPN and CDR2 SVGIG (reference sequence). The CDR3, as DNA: TGTGCCTGGAGTGGGGGGCCAGGCATTGGCTACACCTTC. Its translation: CAWSGGPGIGYTF.

The DNA for the CDR3 is TGCGCCAGCAGGGGGCGGGAACCTAGCACAGATACGCAGTATTTT. Translated: CASRGREPSTDTQYF. The chain carries TRBV10-1 and TRBJ2-3; a weak D match, TRBD2 (6 bases). CDR3 length: 15 residues. V was cut by 6 bases and J by 0 bases, with 13 bases left in between. The V gene's germline CDR1 is WNHNN and CDR2 SYGVQD (reference sequence).

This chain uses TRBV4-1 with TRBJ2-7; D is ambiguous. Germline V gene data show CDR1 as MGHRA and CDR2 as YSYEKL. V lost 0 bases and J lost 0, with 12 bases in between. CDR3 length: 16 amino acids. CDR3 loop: CASSQDPAGSSYEQYF. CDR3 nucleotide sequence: TGCGCCAGCAGCCAAGATCCTGCCGGTAGCTCCTACGAGCAGTACTTC.

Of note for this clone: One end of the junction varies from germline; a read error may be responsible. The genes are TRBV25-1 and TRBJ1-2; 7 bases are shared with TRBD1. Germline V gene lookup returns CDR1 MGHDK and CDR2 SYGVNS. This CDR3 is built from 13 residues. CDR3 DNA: TGTGCCAGCAGCCCCTCCGGGACAGTATCTAATATCTTC. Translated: CASSPSGTVSNIF.

CDR3 DNA sequence: TGCAGCGTTAGTGGCCGGAGTTACGAGCAGTACTTC. It encodes CSVSGRSYEQYF. This chain uses TRBV29-1 with TRBJ2-7, with D uncertain. In germline, CDR1 is SQVTM, CDR2 ANQGSEA. CDR3 length equals 12 residues. The V and J ends lost 5 bases and 4 bases respectively, with 12 bases between them.

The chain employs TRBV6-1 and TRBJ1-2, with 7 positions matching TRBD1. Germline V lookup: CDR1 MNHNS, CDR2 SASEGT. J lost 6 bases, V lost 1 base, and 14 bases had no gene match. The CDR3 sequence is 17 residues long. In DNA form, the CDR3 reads TGTGCCAGCAGTGAAGTATTTTTATCGAGGGACAGAGATGGCTACACCTTC. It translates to CASSEVFLSRDRDGYTF.